This entry lists 19 T cell receptor beta chains sequenced from one sample in a study of Graves' ophthalmopathy and Graves' hyperthyroidism. RNA transcripts served as template for amplifying TCR beta CDR3 sequences. Scientists carried out first-round RT-PCR using HTBI primers and then a second-round multiplex PCR. Using its own MiXCR run on the multiplex PCR reads, TCRdb lists one record per CDR3 protein. The table includes some 1.1 million distinct CDR3 sequences, about 35% detected once. Sequenced material: peripheral blood or thyroid tissue (not recorded which). These receptors originate from an adult man with Graves' hyperthyroidism.

The table lists this clonotype with a count of one. The chain has TRBV25-1 and TRBJ1-1; tentatively, D is TRBD1 (5 bases). The CDR3 sequence is 20 residues long. V was shortened by 7 bases and J by 0 bases, with 30 bases between the two germline ends. CDR1 and CDR2 (germline): MGHDK, SYGVNS. CDR3 in amino acids: CASTPLSPLRGEGLNTEAFF. The CDR3 DNA is TGTGCCAGCACCCCTTTGAGTCCTCTCCGCGGAGAGGGGCTGAACACTGAAGCTTTCTTT.

The sample holds a few counts of this clonotype. The chain is built from TRBV19 and TRBJ2-7; the match to TRBD1 covers 10 bases. V lost 6 bases and J lost 9; bases outside the gene matches: 17. Germline values: CDR1 LNHDA, CDR2 SQIVND (reference sequence). The CDR3 is 16 amino acids. CDR3 protein: CASRMTGGGPAGAQYF. The CDR3, as DNA: TGTGCCAGTAGGATGACAGGGGGCGGACCGGCCGGAGCGCAGTACTTC.

Comments on this clonotype: Given a much more abundant clone one base away, this may be a read error. The chain combines TRBV9 with TRBJ2-5; D is perhaps TRBD1 (5 bases). Germline V CDR1 and CDR2: SGDLS, YYNGEE. V lost 4 bases and J 4 bases, leaving 20 bases between the germline ends. The CDR3 contains 16 residues. The CDR3 here is CASSPSPQGFSETQYF. CDR3 coding DNA: TGTGCCAGCAGCCCAAGTCCTCAGGGTTTTTCAGAGACCCAGTACTTC.

This clonotype was detected only a few times. The V call is TRBV20-1, the J call TRBJ1-1, with D possibly being TRBD1 (5 bases). With 6 bases removed from V and 8 bases from J, the gap between germline ends came to 13 bases. Germline CDR1 is DFQATT and CDR2 is SNEGSKA (reference sequence). The CDR3 loop spans 11 amino acids. The DNA for the CDR3 is TGCAGTGCCAGGGCCCGGAGCGAAGCTTTCTTT. Its translation is CSARARSEAFF.

J is TRBJ1-1 and V is TRBV5-1; D is undetermined. The CDR3 contains 12 residues. Deletions cut 4 bases from V and 5 bases from J, with 9 bases between. CDR1 SGHRS and CDR2 YFSETQ come from the germline V gene. Here the CDR3 reads CASSRGWTEAFF. The CDR3 DNA is TGCGCCAGCAGCAGAGGGTGGACTGAAGCTTTCTTT.

This chain links TRBV2 with TRBJ1-6; 8 nucleotides align to TRBD1. The junction had 5 bases not matched to a gene; V was cut back by 2 bases and J by 8 bases. CDR3 length: 15 residues. The germline gives CDR1 SNHLY, CDR2 FYNNEI. The CDR3 DNA sequence: TGTGCCAGCAGTGAACAGGGGGCGCTCGATTCACCCCTCCACTTT. Residues: CASSEQGALDSPLHF.

The V call is TRBV15, the J call TRBJ1-6, with 7 bases fitting TRBD1. Germline V CDR1 and CDR2: LNHNV, YYDKDF (reference sequence). CDR3 size: 14 residues. V lost 3 bases to trimming and J lost 7 bases; unmatched junction nucleotides: 3. The CDR3, as DNA: TGTGCCACCAGCAGGACAGGGCGCAATTCACCCCTCCACTTT. As protein: CATSRTGRNSPLHF.

The table lists this clonotype with a few counts. The V call is TRBV28, the J call TRBJ2-7; perhaps TRBD1 as D (5 bases). V shed 5 bases and J shed 1 base, with 9 bases lying between them. Germline CDR1 MDHEN, CDR2 SYDVKM. The length of the CDR3 is 13 residues. Here the CDR3 DNA reads TGTGCCAGCAGTACGACAGAATCCTACGAGCAGTACTTC. Translated: CASSTTESYEQYF.

This clonotype was counted ten times or more. This chain joins TRBV12-3 or TRBV12-4 and TRBJ2-5; the match to TRBD1 covers 7 bases. This CDR3 contains 13 residues. Trimming removed 6 bases from V and 5 bases from J; junction bases left unmatched: 6. The CDR3 DNA reads TGTGCCAGCAGCCTCGACAGGGTTGAGACCCAGTACTTC. Translating it yields CASSLDRVETQYF.

The genes are TRBV10-3 and TRBJ2-7; D unresolved. The end of the DNA fits TRBJ2-1 better, so the J call may be wrong. This CDR3 has 14 residues. The germline V gene has CDR1 ENHRY and CDR2 SYGVKD. The CDR3 DNA follows: TGTGCCATCAGCTCAGGTTCCACTAACAATGAGCAGTTCTTC. Protein product: CAISSGSTNNEQFF.

This clonotype came up a few times. The gene calls are TRBV12-3 or TRBV12-4 and TRBJ2-7, with a weak D call TRBD2 (6 bases). Trimming removed 1 base at V and 2 bases at J, with 12 bases between. The CDR3 totals 15 residues. The CDR3 sequence: CASSLGSGPAYEQYF. DNA of the CDR3: TGTGCCAGCAGTTTAGGGAGCGGGCCTGCCTACGAGCAGTACTTC.

This clonotype was detected ten times or more. The chain couples TRBV4-3 to TRBJ1-1, with D maybe TRBD1 (5 bases). Trimming stripped 1 base from V and 1 base from J, with 7 bases between. This CDR3 region has 14 residues. Germline V lookup: CDR1 LGHNA, CDR2 YSLEER. The CDR3 nucleotides read TGCGCCAGCAGCCAAGGACAGCAGAACACTGAAGCTTTCTTT. It codes for CASSQGQQNTEAFF.

V is TRBV20-1 and J is TRBJ2-7, with 15 nucleotides matching TRBD2. This CDR3 is built from 16 residues. Germline V gives CDR1 DFQATT, CDR2 SNEGSKA (reference sequence). V was clipped by 3 bases and J by 6 bases; unmatched bases: 9. CDR3 region: CSASRTSGRAGGEQYF. In nucleotides, the CDR3 is TGCAGTGCTAGCAGGACTAGCGGGAGGGCCGGAGGCGAGCAGTACTTC.

The chain recombines TRBV29-1 with TRBJ2-2, with TRBD2 matching over 8 bases. Per germline, CDR1 SQVTM and CDR2 ANQGSEA. The CDR3 runs to 15 residues. The V gene end was trimmed by 4 bases and the J gene end by 3 bases; junction bases not matched to a gene: 7. CDR3 DNA: TGCAGCGTTGCCAGTAGCGGGAAGGACACCGGGGAGCTGTTTTTT. It codes for CSVASSGKDTGELFF.

This clonotype was seen at least ten times. This chain links TRBV29-1 with TRBJ1-1; tentative D call: TRBD1 (5 bases). The CDR3 extends over 10 amino acids. Trimming left V 1 base short and J 11 bases short, with 8 bases between. Germline values: CDR1 SQVTM, CDR2 ANQGSEA. The CDR3 loop is CSVEGEGAFF. Here the CDR3 DNA reads TGCAGCGTTGAAGGGGAGGGGGCTTTCTTT.

This clonotype has only a few counts. The chain uses TRBV5-8 and TRBJ1-5; 9 bases agree with TRBD1. CDR3 length: 15 residues. J lost 5 bases, V lost 2 bases, and 5 bases had no gene match. The germline V gene encodes CDR1 SGHTS and CDR2 YDEGEE. The CDR3: CASSFGGQGDQPQHF. For the CDR3, the DNA is TGTGCCAGCAGCTTTGGGGGACAGGGCGATCAGCCCCAGCATTTT.

Ten or more counts support this clonotype. The V gene is TRBV10-3, the J gene TRBJ2-2; 10 bases align to TRBD1. Trimming cost V 5 bases and J 8 bases; bases outside gene matches: 11. The CDR3 covers 16 residues. CDR1 is ENHRY and CDR2 is SYGVKD in the germline V gene. The CDR3 sequence: CAISPILTGGKGELFF. The CDR3 bases are TGTGCCATCAGTCCCATTCTGACAGGGGGCAAGGGGGAGCTGTTTTTT.

This clonotype was counted ten times or more. This chain connects TRBV29-1 to TRBJ1-2, with unresolved D. V lost 5 bases and J 4 bases, leaving 14 bases between the germline ends. The CDR3 totals 13 residues. Germline CDR1 and CDR2: SQVTM and ANQGSEA. Here the CDR3 DNA reads TGCAGCGTTCTCTCGACCGAAATCTATGGCTACACCTTC. Translation gives CSVLSTEIYGYTF. Looking up the rest from reference TRBV29-1 and TRBJ1-2 gives the full variable domain: SAVISQKPSRDICQRGTSLTIQCQVDSQVTMMFWYRQQPGQSLTLIATANQGSEATYESGFVIDKFPISRPNLTFSTLTVSNMSPEDSSIYLCSVLSTEIYGYTFGSGTRLTVV.

The V call is TRBV27, the J call TRBJ2-5; D possibly corresponds to TRBD2 (5 bases). The CDR3 length is 14 residues. V lost 6 bases and J lost 2, with 13 bases in between. Germline lookup yields CDR1 MNHEY and CDR2 SMNVEV (reference sequence). CDR3 nucleotides: TGTGCCAGCAGGGCGGACTGGCGGCAAGAGACCCAGTACTTC. Its translation: CASRADWRQETQYF.